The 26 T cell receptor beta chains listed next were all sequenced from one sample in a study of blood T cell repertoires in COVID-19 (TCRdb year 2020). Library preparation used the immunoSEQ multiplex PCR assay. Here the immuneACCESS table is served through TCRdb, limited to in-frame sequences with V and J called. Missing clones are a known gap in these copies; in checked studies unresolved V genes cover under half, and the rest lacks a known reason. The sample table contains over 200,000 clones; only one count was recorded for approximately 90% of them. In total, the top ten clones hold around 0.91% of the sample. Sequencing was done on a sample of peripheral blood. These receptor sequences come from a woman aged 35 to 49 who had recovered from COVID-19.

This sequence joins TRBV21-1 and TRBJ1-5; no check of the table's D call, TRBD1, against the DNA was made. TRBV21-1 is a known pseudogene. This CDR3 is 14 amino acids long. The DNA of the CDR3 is TGTGCCAGCAGCAAAGGGCAGGGCCCTTTGCCCCAGCATTTT. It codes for CASSKGQGPLPQHF.

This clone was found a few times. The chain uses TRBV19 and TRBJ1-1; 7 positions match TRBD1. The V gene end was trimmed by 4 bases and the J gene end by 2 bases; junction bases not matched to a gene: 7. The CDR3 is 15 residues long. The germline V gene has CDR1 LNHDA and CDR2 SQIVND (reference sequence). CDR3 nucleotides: TGTGCCAGTAGTACGGGACAGAGACTCAACACTGAAGCTTTCTTT. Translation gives CASSTGQRLNTEAFF.

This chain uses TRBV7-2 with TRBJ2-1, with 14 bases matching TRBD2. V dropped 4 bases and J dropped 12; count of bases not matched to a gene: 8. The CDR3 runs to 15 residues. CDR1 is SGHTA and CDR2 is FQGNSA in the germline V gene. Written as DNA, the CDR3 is TGTGCCAGCAGCTCCTCGGGACTAGCGGGAGTGAGGCAGTTCTTC. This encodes CASSSSGLAGVRQFF.

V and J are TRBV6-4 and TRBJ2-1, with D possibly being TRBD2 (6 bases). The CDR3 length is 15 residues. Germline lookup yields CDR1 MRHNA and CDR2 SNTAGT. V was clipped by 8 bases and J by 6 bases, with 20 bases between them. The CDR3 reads CASPPGTGEGNEQFF. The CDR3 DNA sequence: TGTGCCAGCCCCCCAGGGACGGGAGAGGGCAATGAGCAGTTCTTC.

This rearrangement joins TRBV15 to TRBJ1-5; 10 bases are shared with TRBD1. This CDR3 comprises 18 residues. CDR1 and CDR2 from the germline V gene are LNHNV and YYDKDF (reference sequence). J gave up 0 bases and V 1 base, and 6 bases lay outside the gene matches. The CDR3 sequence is CATSRGGQGKYSNQPQHF. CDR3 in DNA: TGTGCCACCAGCAGAGGGGGACAGGGGAAGTATAGCAATCAGCCCCAGCATTTT.

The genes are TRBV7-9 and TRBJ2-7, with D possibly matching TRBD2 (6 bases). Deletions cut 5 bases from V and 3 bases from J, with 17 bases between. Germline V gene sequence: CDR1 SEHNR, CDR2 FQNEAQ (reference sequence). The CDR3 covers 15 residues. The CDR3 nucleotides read TGTGCCAGCAGCCCCCCCCGGCGGGGCCGCTACGAGCAGTACTTC. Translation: CASSPPRRGRYEQYF. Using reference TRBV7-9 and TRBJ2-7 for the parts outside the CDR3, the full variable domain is DTGVSQNPRHKITKRGQNVTFRCDPISEHNRLYWYRQTLGQGPEFLTYFQNEAQLEKSRLLSDRFSAERPKGSFSTLEIQRTEQGDSAMYLCASSPPRRGRYEQYFGPGTRLTVT.

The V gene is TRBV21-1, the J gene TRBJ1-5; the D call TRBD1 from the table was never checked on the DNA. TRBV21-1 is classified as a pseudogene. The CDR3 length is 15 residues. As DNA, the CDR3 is TGTGCCAGCAGGGGAGCCGACAGGGTTGTGGAGCCCCAGCATTTT. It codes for CASRGADRVVEPQHF.

This chain's CDR3 is CASSPRGSWQFF. CDR3 coding DNA: TGCGCCAGCAGTCCCAGGGGTAGTTGGCAGTTCTTC. The J gene is TRBJ2-1, the V gene TRBV10-2; tentative D call: TRBD1 (6 bases). Between the trimmed V and J ends, which lost 5 bases and 12 bases, there was a span of 14 bases. This CDR3 region has 12 residues. Germline V gives CDR1 WSHSY, CDR2 SAAADI.

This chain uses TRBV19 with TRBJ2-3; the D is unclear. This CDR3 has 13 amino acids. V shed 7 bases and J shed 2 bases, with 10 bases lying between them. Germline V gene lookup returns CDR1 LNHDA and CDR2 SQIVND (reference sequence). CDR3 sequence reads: CASTPTTTDTQYF. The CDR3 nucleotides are TGTGCCAGTACCCCGACAACCACAGATACGCAGTATTTT.

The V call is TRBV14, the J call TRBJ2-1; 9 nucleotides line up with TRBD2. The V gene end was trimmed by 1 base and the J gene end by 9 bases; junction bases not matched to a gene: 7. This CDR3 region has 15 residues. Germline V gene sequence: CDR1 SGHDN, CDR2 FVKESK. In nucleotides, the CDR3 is TGTGCCAGCAGCCAAGCGGCGGGAGGGCCGGGTGAGCAGTTCTTC. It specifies CASSQAAGGPGEQFF.

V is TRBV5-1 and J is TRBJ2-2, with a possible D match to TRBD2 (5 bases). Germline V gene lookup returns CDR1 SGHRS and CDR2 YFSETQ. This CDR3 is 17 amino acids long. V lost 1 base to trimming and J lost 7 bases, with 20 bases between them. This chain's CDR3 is CASSLWPGKSAGGELFF. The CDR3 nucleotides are TGCGCCAGCAGCTTGTGGCCGGGGAAGTCCGCGGGCGGGGAGCTGTTTTTT.

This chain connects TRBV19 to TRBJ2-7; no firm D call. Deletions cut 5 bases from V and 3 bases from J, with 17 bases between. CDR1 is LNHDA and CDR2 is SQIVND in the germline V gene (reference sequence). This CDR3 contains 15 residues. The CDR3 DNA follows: TGTGCCAGTAGTGCCCCCAATGATGGCCACTACGAGCAGTACTTC. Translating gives CASSAPNDGHYEQYF.

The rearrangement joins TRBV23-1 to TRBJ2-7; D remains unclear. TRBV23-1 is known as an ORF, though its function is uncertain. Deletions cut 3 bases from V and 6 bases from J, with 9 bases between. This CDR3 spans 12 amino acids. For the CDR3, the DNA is TGCGCCAGCAGTCACCGGGTGCCCGAGCAGTACTTC. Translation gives CASSHRVPEQYF.

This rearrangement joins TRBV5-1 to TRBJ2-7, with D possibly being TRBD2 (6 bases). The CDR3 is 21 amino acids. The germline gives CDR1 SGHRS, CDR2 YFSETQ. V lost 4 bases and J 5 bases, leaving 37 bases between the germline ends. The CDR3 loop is CASSPSLGGFCQTGELHEQYV. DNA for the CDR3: TGCGCCAGCAGCCCAAGCCTGGGGGGTTTTTGCCAAACGGGGGAACTACACGAGCAGTACGTC.

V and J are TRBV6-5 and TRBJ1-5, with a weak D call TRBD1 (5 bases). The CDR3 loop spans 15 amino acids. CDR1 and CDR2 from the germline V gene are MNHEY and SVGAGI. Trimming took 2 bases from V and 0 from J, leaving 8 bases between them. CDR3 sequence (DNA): TGTGCCAGCAGTTACGGGGCGAATAGCAATCAGCCCCAGCATTTT. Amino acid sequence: CASSYGANSNQPQHF.

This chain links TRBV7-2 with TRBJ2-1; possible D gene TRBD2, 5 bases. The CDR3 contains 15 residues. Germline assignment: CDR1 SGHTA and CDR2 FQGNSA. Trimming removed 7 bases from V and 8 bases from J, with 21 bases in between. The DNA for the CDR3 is TGTGCCAGCACCGTCGCCCCATTGCCCGGGGATGAGCAGTTCTTC. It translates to CASTVAPLPGDEQFF.

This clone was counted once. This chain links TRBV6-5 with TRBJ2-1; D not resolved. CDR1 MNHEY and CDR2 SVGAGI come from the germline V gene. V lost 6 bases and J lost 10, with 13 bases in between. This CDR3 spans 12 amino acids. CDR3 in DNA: TGTGCCAGCAGGGGCCGGCTTTGGGAGCAGTTCTTC. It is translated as CASRGRLWEQFF.

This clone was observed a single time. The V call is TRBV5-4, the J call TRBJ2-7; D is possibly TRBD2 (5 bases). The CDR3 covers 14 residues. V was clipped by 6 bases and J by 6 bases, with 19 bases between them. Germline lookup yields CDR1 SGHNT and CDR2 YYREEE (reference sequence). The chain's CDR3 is CASNPGMEAGEQYF. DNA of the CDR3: TGTGCCAGCAACCCAGGCATGGAGGCCGGCGAGCAGTACTTC.

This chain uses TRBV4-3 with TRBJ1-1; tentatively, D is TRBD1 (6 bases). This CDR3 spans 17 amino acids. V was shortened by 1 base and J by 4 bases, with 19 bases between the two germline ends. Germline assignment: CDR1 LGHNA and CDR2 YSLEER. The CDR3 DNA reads TGCGCCAGCAGCCAAGGTCTTGGGGGGGTAGGGGGCACTGAAGCTTTCTTT. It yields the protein CASSQGLGGVGGTEAFF.

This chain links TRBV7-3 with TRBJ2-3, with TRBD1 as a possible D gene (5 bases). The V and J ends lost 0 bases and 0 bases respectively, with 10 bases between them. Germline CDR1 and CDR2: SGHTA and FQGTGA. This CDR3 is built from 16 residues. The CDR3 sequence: CASSLTLRGSTDTQYF. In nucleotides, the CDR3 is TGTGCCAGCAGCTTAACGCTAAGGGGAAGCACAGATACGCAGTATTTT.

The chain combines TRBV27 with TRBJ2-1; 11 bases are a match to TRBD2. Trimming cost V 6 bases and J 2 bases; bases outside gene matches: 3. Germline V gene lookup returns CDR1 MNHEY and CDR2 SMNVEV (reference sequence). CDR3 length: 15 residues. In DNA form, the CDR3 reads TGTGCCAGCAGACCGGGACTAGCGGCCTACAATGAGCAGTTCTTC. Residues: CASRPGLAAYNEQFF.

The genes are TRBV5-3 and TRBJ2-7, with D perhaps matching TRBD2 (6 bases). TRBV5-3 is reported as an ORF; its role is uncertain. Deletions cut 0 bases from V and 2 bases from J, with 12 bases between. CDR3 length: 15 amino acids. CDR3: CARSLVAEGAYEQYV. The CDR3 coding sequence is TGTGCCAGAAGCTTGGTCGCGGAGGGTGCCTACGAGCAGTACGTC.

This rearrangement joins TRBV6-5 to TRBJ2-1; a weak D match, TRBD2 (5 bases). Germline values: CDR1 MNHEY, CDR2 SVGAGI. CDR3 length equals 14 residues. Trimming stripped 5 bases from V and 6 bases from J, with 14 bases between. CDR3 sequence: CASSPGTPSNEQFF. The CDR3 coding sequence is TGTGCCAGCAGTCCGGGAACCCCCAGCAATGAGCAGTTCTTC.

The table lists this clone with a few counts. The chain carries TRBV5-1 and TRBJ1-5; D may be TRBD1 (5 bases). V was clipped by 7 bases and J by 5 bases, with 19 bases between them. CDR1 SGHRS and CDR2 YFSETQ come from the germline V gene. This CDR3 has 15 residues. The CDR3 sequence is CASGPGGAADQPQHF. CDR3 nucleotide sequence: TGCGCCAGCGGACCTGGTGGGGCAGCTGATCAGCCCCAGCATTTT. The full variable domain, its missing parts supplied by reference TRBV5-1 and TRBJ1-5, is KAGVTQTPRYLIKTRGQQVTLSCSPISGHRSVSWYQQTPGQGLQFLFEYFSETQRNKGNFPGRFSGRQFSNSRSEMNVSTLELGDSALYLCASGPGGAADQPQHFGDGTRLSIL.

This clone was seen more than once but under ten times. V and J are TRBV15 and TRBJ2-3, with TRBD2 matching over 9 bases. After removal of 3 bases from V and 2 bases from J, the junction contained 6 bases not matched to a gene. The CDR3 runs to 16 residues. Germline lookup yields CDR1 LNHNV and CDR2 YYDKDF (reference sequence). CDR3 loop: CATSRGSGGTTDTQYF. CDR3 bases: TGTGCCACCAGCAGGGGCAGCGGGGGGACCACAGATACGCAGTATTTT.

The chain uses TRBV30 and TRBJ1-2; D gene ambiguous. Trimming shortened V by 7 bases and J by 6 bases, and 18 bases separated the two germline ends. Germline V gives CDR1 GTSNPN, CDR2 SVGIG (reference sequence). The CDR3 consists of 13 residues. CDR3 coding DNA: TGTGCCTCCGCCGCGCGGGGAGTCGATGGCTACACCTTC. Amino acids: CASAARGVDGYTF.